The 24 T cell receptor beta chains given below trace back to one sample, sequenced in a study of T cells after yellow fever vaccination. TCRdb fed the 5' RACE reads into MiXCR, producing one record per CDR3 protein. Among about 320,000 distinct CDR3 sequences listed, roughly a tenth were seen once. Here the sequenced sample was CD4+ T cells sorted from PBMCs, taken 45 days after the yellow fever booster vaccination. The receptor source for this set is a man aged 18 to 30 who received the YFV17D yellow fever vaccine.

This clonotype was seen a few times. The chain carries TRBV20-1 and TRBJ1-5; TRBD1 is a possible D gene (5 bases). The germline V gene has CDR1 DFQATT and CDR2 SNEGSKA (reference sequence). CDR3 size: 14 residues. Between the trimmed V and J ends, which lost 4 bases and 0 bases, there was a span of 10 bases. CDR3 loop: CSATEGHSNQPQHF. CDR3 bases: TGCAGTGCTACGGAGGGGCATAGCAATCAGCCCCAGCATTTT.

V is TRBV15 and J is TRBJ2-4; D possibly uses TRBD1 or TRBD2 (5 bases each). Germline assignment: CDR1 LNHNV and CDR2 YYDKDF (reference sequence). This CDR3 is 16 amino acids long. V lost 0 bases, J lost 5 bases, and 14 bases lay in between. The CDR3 region has the DNA TGTGCCACCAGCAGAGATCGGGGCCAGGGCGAAAACATTCAGTACTTC. Translation gives CATSRDRGQGENIQYF.

This clonotype has a handful of counts. This chain uses TRBV11-2 with TRBJ2-6; D gene ambiguous. V lost 6 bases to trimming and J lost 0 bases, with 9 bases between them. The CDR3 has 15 amino acids. Germline lookup yields CDR1 SGHAT and CDR2 FQNNGV. In DNA form, the CDR3 reads TGTGCCAGCAGGACCTGGGGCTCTGGGGCCAACGTCCTGACTTTC. Translated: CASRTWGSGANVLTF.

The chain combines TRBV5-1 with TRBJ2-5; D is ambiguous. This CDR3 is built from 13 residues. From germline, CDR1 is SGHRS and CDR2 YFSETQ. V dropped 2 bases and J dropped 5 bases, with 10 bases sitting between them. The chain's CDR3 is CASSLPGTETQYF. The CDR3 DNA sequence: TGCGCCAGCAGCTTACCGGGTACCGAGACCCAGTACTTC.

The chain recombines TRBV29-1 with TRBJ1-2; D gene unclear. CDR3 length: 11 amino acids. The germline V gene has CDR1 SQVTM and CDR2 ANQGSEA. V was trimmed by 4 bases and J by 6 bases, leaving 9 bases between them. The CDR3, as DNA: TGCAGCGTTGGGGAGTCGGATGGCTACACCTTC. It translates to CSVGESDGYTF.

This clonotype was found a few times. The chain links TRBV5-1 to TRBJ2-1, with 10 bases that match TRBD1. The germline V gene has CDR1 SGHRS and CDR2 YFSETQ. The CDR3 totals 16 residues. The V and J ends lost 5 bases and 3 bases, in that order; junction bases with no gene match: 8. Here the CDR3 DNA reads TGCGCCAGCAGTCCTCCGGGACAGGGGTACTACAATGAGCAGTTCTTC. Its protein product is CASSPPGQGYYNEQFF.

This clonotype was counted at least ten times. The gene calls are TRBV6-4 and TRBJ2-1; 7 bases agree with TRBD2. This CDR3 comprises 12 residues. V shed 4 bases, J shed 10 bases, and the junction held 4 bases outside the gene matches. Germline V gene lookup returns CDR1 MRHNA and CDR2 SNTAGT. As DNA, the CDR3 is TGTGCCAGCAGTGTAAACGGGGGGGAGCAGTTCTTC. Translated: CASSVNGGEQFF.

This clonotype was counted between two and nine times. This chain connects TRBV9 to TRBJ1-5; no definite D call. The length of the CDR3 is 14 residues. V was clipped by 3 bases and J by 6 bases, with 13 bases between them. The germline V gene has CDR1 SGDLS and CDR2 YYNGEE. The CDR3 DNA sequence: TGTGCCAGCAGCGCAACAACTGTGGGTCAGCCCCAGCATTTT. Its protein product is CASSATTVGQPQHF.

The chain combines TRBV6-2 or TRBV6-3 with TRBJ2-1, with D perhaps TRBD1 or TRBD2 (6 bases each). CDR3 length: 14 residues. The V gene's germline CDR1 is MNHEY and CDR2 SVGEGT. V was cut by 6 bases and J by 6 bases, with 15 bases left in between. DNA of the CDR3: TGTGCCAGCAGAGGGGGGCTTGGTCCCAATGAGCAGTTCTTC. It specifies CASRGGLGPNEQFF.

The chain is built from TRBV6-5 and TRBJ2-1, with no clear D. Trimming removed 1 base at V and 9 bases at J, with 7 bases between. This CDR3 is 12 amino acids long. From germline, CDR1 is MNHEY and CDR2 SVGAGI. CDR3 amino acids: CASSYYGGEQFF. The CDR3 DNA reads as TGTGCCAGCAGTTACTATGGCGGTGAGCAGTTCTTC.

The CDR3 loop is CASSLFTHRANYGYTF. Here the CDR3 DNA reads TGTGCCAGCAGTTTATTCACCCACAGGGCTAACTATGGCTACACCTTC. The rearrangement links TRBV28 to TRBJ1-2, with D possibly TRBD1 on 6 matching bases. Trimming stripped 1 base from V and 0 bases from J, with 12 bases between. CDR1 MDHEN and CDR2 SYDVKM come from the germline V gene. The CDR3 runs 16 residues.

This chain links TRBV2 with TRBJ2-7, with TRBD1 matching over 9 bases. CDR1 is SNHLY and CDR2 is FYNNEI in the germline V gene. This CDR3 contains 17 residues. V was pared by 3 bases and J by 3 bases, with 12 bases of the junction left unmatched. CDR3 nucleotides: TGTGCCAGCAGTGATCCCGGACAGGGGTTTGAGCTCTACGAGCAGTACTTC. It codes for CASSDPGQGFELYEQYF.

This clonotype has ten or more counts. V usage is TRBV7-9 and J usage is TRBJ2-3; maybe TRBD2 (7 bases). The CDR3 length is 16 residues. Per germline, CDR1 SEHNR and CDR2 FQNEAQ (reference sequence). Trimming cost V 5 bases and J 2 bases, with 17 bases left between them. Written as DNA, the CDR3 is TGTGCCAGCAGCACCATAGGCGGGGGCTCCACAGATACGCAGTATTTT. Amino acid sequence: CASSTIGGGSTDTQYF.

This clonotype was counted only a few times. V and J are TRBV18 and TRBJ2-7; D remains ambiguous. Germline-derived CDR1 and CDR2 are KGHSH and LQKENI. The CDR3 spans 11 residues. V was trimmed by 4 bases and J by 3 bases, leaving 4 bases between them. The CDR3 DNA reads TGTGCCAGCTCACGAAACTACGAGCAGTACTTC. Translation gives CASSRNYEQYF.

This clonotype has just a few counts. The chain recombines TRBV10-2 with TRBJ2-4; 8 bases fit TRBD1. The CDR3 length is 13 residues. CDR1 WSHSY and CDR2 SAAADI come from the germline V gene. V shed 6 bases, J shed 3 bases, and the junction held 1 base outside the gene matches. Written as DNA, the CDR3 is TGCGCCAGCAGGACAGGGGACAAAAACATTCAGTACTTC. The encoded protein is CASRTGDKNIQYF.

This clonotype turned up a few times. The CDR3 DNA sequence: TGTGCCAGCAGTTATCCAGGGTCTAATGAAAAACTGTTTTTT. Protein sequence: CASSYPGSNEKLFF. V is TRBV6-6 and J is TRBJ1-4; TRBD1 is a possible D gene (5 bases). The germline CDR1 and CDR2 sequences are MNHNY and SVGAGI (reference sequence). This CDR3 is 14 amino acids long. The V end lost 3 bases, the J end lost 3 bases, and 8 bases lay between the germline ends.

The gene calls are TRBV7-3 and TRBJ2-3; D may match TRBD1 or TRBD2 (6 bases each). Germline V gives CDR1 SGHTA, CDR2 FQGTGA. Trimming cost V 2 bases and J 3 bases, with 12 bases left between them. This CDR3 contains 15 residues. In DNA form, the CDR3 reads TGTGCCAGCAGCTTAGGGGGGCCTAGAACAGATACGCAGTATTTT. Translating gives CASSLGGPRTDTQYF.

Comments on this clonotype: At one end the junction does not follow the germline gene, possibly because of a read error. The gene calls are TRBV12-3 or TRBV12-4 and TRBJ2-4, with D perhaps TRBD2 (5 bases). This CDR3 region has 14 residues. Here the CDR3 DNA reads TGTGCCAGCAGTTTTGGGCTAGCCCAAAACATTCAGTACTTC. It translates to CASSFGLAQNIQYF.

This clonotype has just a few counts. The chain links TRBV5-1 to TRBJ2-5; D possibly corresponds to TRBD1 (5 bases). Germline V gene data show CDR1 as SGHRS and CDR2 as YFSETQ. V lost 0 bases, J lost 6 bases, and 15 bases lay in between. The CDR3 length is 15 residues. The CDR3 is CASSLAWGPGKTQYF. The CDR3 bases are TGCGCCAGCAGCTTGGCGTGGGGCCCAGGAAAGACCCAGTACTTC. The variable domain in full, completed from reference TRBV5-1 and TRBJ2-5, reads KAGVTQTPRYLIKTRGQQVTLSCSPISGHRSVSWYQQTPGQGLQFLFEYFSETQRNKGNFPGRFSGRQFSNSRSEMNVSTLELGDSALYLCASSLAWGPGKTQYFGPGTRLLVL.

This clonotype was counted only a few times. The chain couples TRBV3-1 to TRBJ2-1; 9 bases line up with TRBD1. CDR1 is LGHDT and CDR2 is YNNKEL in the germline V gene (reference sequence). The V gene end was trimmed by 3 bases and the J gene end by 8 bases; junction bases not matched to a gene: 11. The CDR3 totals 16 residues. In DNA, the CDR3 is TGTGCCAGCAGCCATGATAACAGGGGGCGTCGTTATGAGCAGTTCTTC. It is translated as CASSHDNRGRRYEQFF.

The chain combines TRBV3-2 with TRBJ1-4; the table's TRBD1 call for D was not verified on the DNA. TRBV3-2 is assigned pseudogene status. The CDR3 has 16 residues. The CDR3 nucleotides are TGTGCCAGCAGCCCGGACAGGGAGAACGGATTCGAAAAACTGTTTTTT. It translates to CASSPDRENGFEKLFF.

There are a few counts of this clonotype. The chain has TRBV7-3 and TRBJ1-2; tentative D call: TRBD1 (5 bases). The CDR3 consists of 13 residues. CDR1 is SGHTA, CDR2 FQGTGA, per germline. The germline V and J ends were trimmed by 5 bases and 7 bases, with 14 bases remaining between them. CDR3 nucleotides: TGTGCCAGCAGCCCCCAGGGATTTATTGGCTACACCTTC. Protein sequence: CASSPQGFIGYTF.

This clonotype was seen a few times. This rearrangement joins TRBV5-1 to TRBJ2-7; 8 bases map to TRBD2. Germline V CDR1 and CDR2: SGHRS, YFSETQ. CDR3 length: 16 amino acids. Trimming cost V 0 bases and J 0 bases; bases outside gene matches: 5. CDR3 residues: CASSLVAGSGSYEQYF. The CDR3 DNA sequence: TGCGCCAGCAGCTTGGTAGCGGGATCCGGCTCCTACGAGCAGTACTTC.

This clonotype has a handful of counts. The chain is built from TRBV2 and TRBJ2-2, with unresolved D. The germline V and J ends were trimmed by 5 bases and 6 bases, with 13 bases remaining between them. The CDR3 contains 14 residues. Germline lookup yields CDR1 SNHLY and CDR2 FYNNEI. CDR3 DNA: TGTGCCAGCAGTTCTCAGTCCGCTGCCGGGGAGCTGTTTTTT. This codes for CASSSQSAAGELFF.